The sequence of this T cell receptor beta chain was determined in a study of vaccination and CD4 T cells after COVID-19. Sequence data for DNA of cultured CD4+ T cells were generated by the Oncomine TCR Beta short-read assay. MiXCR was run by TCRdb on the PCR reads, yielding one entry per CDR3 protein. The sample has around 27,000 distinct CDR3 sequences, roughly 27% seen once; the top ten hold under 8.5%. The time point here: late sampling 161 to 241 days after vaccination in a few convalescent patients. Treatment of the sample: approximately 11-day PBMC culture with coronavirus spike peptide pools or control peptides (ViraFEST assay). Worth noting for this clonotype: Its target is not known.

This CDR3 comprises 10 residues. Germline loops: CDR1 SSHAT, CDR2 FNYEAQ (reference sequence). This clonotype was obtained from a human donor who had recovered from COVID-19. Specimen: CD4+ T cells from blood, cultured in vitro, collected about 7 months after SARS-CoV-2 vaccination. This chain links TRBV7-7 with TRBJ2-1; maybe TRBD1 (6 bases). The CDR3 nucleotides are TGTGAACAGGGAATCAATGAGCAGTTCTTC. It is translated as CEQGINEQFF. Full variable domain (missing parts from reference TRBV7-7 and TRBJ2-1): GAGVSQSPRYKVTKRGQDVTLRCDPISSHATLYWYQQALGQGPEFLTYFNYEAQPDKSGLPSDRFSAERPEGSISTLTIQRTEQRDSAMYRCEQGINEQFFGPGTRLTVL.